This TCR beta chain was captured by sequencing in a study of human T cells and chemical hapten exposure. General observations from the study: Expanded TCRs produced significantly more large CDR3 similarity clusters than controls did.

Specified time point: pre-sensitization, week 0. Sample treatment: therapeutic diphenylcyclopropenone sensitization with weekly scalp DPC. Drawing of blood took place ahead of applying each patch test. From whole blood left unfractionated, total RNA was extracted. This clonotype occurred a few times. Its cognate antigen is unknown. Each CDR3 protein gets one entry after TCRdb re-called the RACE reads with MiXCR. The sample lists about 87,000 distinct CDR3 sequences, roughly 8.8% occurring once. Trimming removed 4 bases from V and 2 bases from J; junction bases left unmatched: 6. The germline CDR1 and CDR2 sequences are SGHRS and YFSETQ. CDR3 size: 14 residues.

The rearrangement uses TRBV5-1 and TRBJ2-7, with TRBD1 identical over 7 bases. This specimen consisted of whole blood, obtained in connection with sensitization to the hapten diphenylcyclopropenone (DPC). This receptor was taken from a middle-aged woman with alopecia areata. Some clones in this sample may be carry-over from other donors' samples. In nucleotides, the CDR3 is TGCGCCAGCAGCGCAACCGGGACAGCCTACGAGCAGTACTTC. Its protein is CASSATGTAYEQYF.